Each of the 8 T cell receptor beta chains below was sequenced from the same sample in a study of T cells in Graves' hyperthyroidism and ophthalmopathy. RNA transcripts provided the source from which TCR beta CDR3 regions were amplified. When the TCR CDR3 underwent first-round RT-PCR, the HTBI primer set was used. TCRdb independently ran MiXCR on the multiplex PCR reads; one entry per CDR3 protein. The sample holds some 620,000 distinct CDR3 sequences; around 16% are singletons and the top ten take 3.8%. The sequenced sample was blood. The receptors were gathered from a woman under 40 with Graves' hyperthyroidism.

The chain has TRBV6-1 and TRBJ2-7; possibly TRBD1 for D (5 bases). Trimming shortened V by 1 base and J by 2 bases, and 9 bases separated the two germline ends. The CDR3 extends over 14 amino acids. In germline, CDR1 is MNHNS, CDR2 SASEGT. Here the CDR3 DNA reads TGTGCCAGCAGTGAAGACCCAGGGACCTACGAGCAGTACTTC. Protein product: CASSEDPGTYEQYF.

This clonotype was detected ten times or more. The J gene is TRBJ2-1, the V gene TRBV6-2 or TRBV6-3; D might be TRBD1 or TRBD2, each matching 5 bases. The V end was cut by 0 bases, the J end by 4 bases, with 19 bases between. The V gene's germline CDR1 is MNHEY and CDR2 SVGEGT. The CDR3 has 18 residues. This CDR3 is CASSYSSMRRGGYNEQFF. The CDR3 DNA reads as TGTGCCAGCAGTTACTCGAGTATGAGGCGTGGGGGTTACAATGAGCAGTTCTTC.

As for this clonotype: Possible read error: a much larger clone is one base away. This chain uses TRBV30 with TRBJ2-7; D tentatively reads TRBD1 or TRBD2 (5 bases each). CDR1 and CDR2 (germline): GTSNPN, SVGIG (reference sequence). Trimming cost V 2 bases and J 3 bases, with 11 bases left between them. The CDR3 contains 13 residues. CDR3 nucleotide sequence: TGTGCCTGGAGTTTGGGGGTTTACTACGAGCAGTACTTC. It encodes CAWSLGVYYEQYF.

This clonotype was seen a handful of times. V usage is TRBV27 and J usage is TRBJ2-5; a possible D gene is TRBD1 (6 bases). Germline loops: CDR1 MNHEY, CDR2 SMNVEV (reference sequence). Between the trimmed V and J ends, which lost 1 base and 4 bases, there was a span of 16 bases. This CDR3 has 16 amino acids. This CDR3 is CASSLLQGRRRETQYF. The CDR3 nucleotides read TGTGCCAGCAGTTTATTACAGGGACGGCGACGAGAGACCCAGTACTTC.

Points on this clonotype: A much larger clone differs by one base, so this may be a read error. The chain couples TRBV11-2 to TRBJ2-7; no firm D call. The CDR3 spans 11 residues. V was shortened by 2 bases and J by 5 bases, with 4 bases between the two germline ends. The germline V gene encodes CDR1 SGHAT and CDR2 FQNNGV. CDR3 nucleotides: TGTGCCAGCAGCTTAATCGACGAGCAGTACTTC. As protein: CASSLIDEQYF.

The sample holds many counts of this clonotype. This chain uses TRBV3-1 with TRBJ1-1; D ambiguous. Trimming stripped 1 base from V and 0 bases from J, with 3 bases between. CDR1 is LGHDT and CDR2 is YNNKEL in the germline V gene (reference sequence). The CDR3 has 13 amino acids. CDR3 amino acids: CASSQVMNTEAFF. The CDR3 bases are TGTGCCAGCAGCCAAGTGATGAACACTGAAGCTTTCTTT. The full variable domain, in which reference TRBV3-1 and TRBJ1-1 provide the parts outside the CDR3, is DTAVSQTPKYLVTQMGNDKSIKCEQNLGHDTMYWYKQDSKKFLKIMFSYNNKELIINETVPNRFSPKSPDKAHLNLHINSLELGDSAVYFCASSQVMNTEAFFGQGTRLTVV.

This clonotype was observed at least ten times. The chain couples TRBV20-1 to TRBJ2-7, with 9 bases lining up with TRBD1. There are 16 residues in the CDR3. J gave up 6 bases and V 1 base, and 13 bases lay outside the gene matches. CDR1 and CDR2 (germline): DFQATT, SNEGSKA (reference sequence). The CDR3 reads CSARGRGGTGRTEQYF. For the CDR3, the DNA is TGCAGTGCTAGAGGAAGAGGTGGGACAGGGAGGACCGAGCAGTACTTC.

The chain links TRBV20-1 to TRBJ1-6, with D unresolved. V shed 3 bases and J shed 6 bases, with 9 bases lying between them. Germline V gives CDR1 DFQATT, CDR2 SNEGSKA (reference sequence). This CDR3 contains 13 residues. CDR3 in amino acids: CSASQAVNSPLHF. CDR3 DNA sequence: TGCAGTGCTAGCCAAGCTGTTAATTCACCCCTCCACTTT.